These 14 T cell receptor beta chains were all obtained from the same sample, sequenced in a study of shared clonotypes between healthy human individuals (dated by TCRdb to 2019 to 2021). Receptor amplification or capture employed the immunoSEQ multiplex PCR assay. TCRdb holds this immuneACCESS table with in-frame rearrangements only. Some clones are missing; in checked studies, unresolved V genes explain under half, and the rest has no known cause. The sample table records 850,000 to 1,100,000 clones; 70% to 85% of these occur just once. The ten biggest clones cover 0.89% of the sample. Sequences were obtained from memory CD4+ T cells from PBMCs. The meaning of the sample's cell subset or site label: CD45RA-negative fraction. These receptors all come from a man aged 18 to 30 in good health. Some clones in this sample may be carry-over from other donors' samples.

The gene calls are TRBV5-1 and TRBJ2-2; D is unresolved. V lost 0 bases and J lost 1, with 7 bases in between. Germline V gene sequence: CDR1 SGHRS, CDR2 YFSETQ. The CDR3 has 15 residues. The CDR3 sequence is CASSLDTENTGELFF. The CDR3 coding sequence is TGCGCCAGCAGCTTGGACACTGAGAACACCGGGGAGCTGTTTTTT. Filled out from reference TRBV5-1 and TRBJ2-2, the complete variable domain reads KAGVTQTPRYLIKTRGQQVTLSCSPISGHRSVSWYQQTPGQGLQFLFEYFSETQRNKGNFPGRFSGRQFSNSRSEMNVSTLELGDSALYLCASSLDTENTGELFFGEGSRLTVL.

This clone was observed once. The chain employs TRBV2 and TRBJ2-7, with TRBD1 matching over 7 bases. The CDR3 contains 12 residues. Germline trimming cut 5 bases from V and 7 bases from J; bases unmatched to any gene: 5. CDR1 and CDR2 from the germline V gene are SNHLY and FYNNEI. This CDR3 reads CASSPDRQEQYF. CDR3 in DNA: TGTGCCAGCAGTCCGGACAGGCAAGAGCAGTACTTC.

With regard to this clone: This sample includes further DNA sequences coding for the same CDR3. The chain is built from TRBV5-1 and TRBJ2-7; a weak D match, TRBD1 (5 bases). The length of the CDR3 is 12 residues. Germline assignment: CDR1 SGHRS and CDR2 YFSETQ. V lost 2 bases, J lost 3 bases, and 6 bases lay in between. The CDR3 coding sequence is TGCGCCAGCAGCTTAGGGGTCTACGAGCAGTACTTC. Encoded protein: CASSLGVYEQYF.

CDR3 sequence (DNA): TGTGCCAGCAGCGCCGCCGGGACAGCCCTTTATGGCTACACCTTC. It is translated as CASSAAGTALYGYTF. The chain employs TRBV9 and TRBJ1-2; 7 bases align to TRBD1. Unmatched junction bases numbered 10, after V lost 3 bases and J lost 5 bases. The germline V gene encodes CDR1 SGDLS and CDR2 YYNGEE. The CDR3 extends over 15 amino acids.

The chain links TRBV5-4 to TRBJ2-3; D might be TRBD1 (6 bases). Trimming took 3 bases from V and 2 from J, leaving 19 bases between them. Germline-derived CDR1 and CDR2 are SGHNT and YYREEE (reference sequence). This CDR3 is built from 17 residues. The CDR3 sequence: CASSSKTTGYNTDTQYF. In nucleotides, the CDR3 is TGTGCCAGCAGCTCTAAAACCACAGGGTATAACACAGATACGCAGTATTTT.

V usage is TRBV30 and J usage is TRBJ2-1; TRBD2 might be the D (5 bases). The CDR3 spans 13 residues. Germline V gives CDR1 GTSNPN, CDR2 SVGIG (reference sequence). V was trimmed by 1 base and J by 6 bases, leaving 10 bases between them. The CDR3: CAWSEGDGNEQFF. CDR3 nucleotide sequence: TGTGCCTGGAGTGAGGGAGACGGCAATGAGCAGTTCTTC.

The rearrangement links TRBV25-1 to TRBJ2-2; possible D gene TRBD1, 6 bases. The CDR3 consists of 13 residues. Per germline, CDR1 MGHDK and CDR2 SYGVNS. V shed 5 bases and J shed 4 bases, with 8 bases lying between them. CDR3 bases: TGTGCCAGCAGTAGACAGGCCACCGGGGAGCTGTTTTTT. It specifies CASSRQATGELFF.

The chain employs TRBV6-5 and TRBJ2-7; D tentatively reads TRBD1 or TRBD2 (5 bases each). Germline values: CDR1 MNHEY, CDR2 SVGAGI. This CDR3 comprises 16 residues. Trimming cost V 2 bases and J 1 base, with 15 bases left between them. CDR3 loop: CASSYQLGTGSYEQYF. Written as DNA, the CDR3 is TGTGCCAGCAGTTACCAGTTGGGGACGGGGTCCTACGAGCAGTACTTC.

This clone showed up just a few times. The rearrangement uses TRBV15 and TRBJ2-1; D remains ambiguous. The CDR3 spans 13 residues. CDR1 is LNHNV and CDR2 is YYDKDF in the germline V gene (reference sequence). V lost 8 bases, J lost 13 bases, and 21 bases lay in between. The CDR3 loop reads CATRTSPGGLQFF. Written as DNA, the CDR3 is TGTGCCACCCGCACCTCCCCCGGTGGCCTACAGTTCTTC.

This chain links TRBV6-5 with TRBJ2-7; TRBD2 is a possible D gene (5 bases). CDR3 size: 15 residues. The V end was cut by 7 bases, the J end by 0 bases, with 16 bases between. The germline V gene has CDR1 MNHEY and CDR2 SVGAGI. CDR3 region: CASTWSGTSSYEQYF. The CDR3 DNA sequence: TGTGCCAGCACTTGGAGCGGAACTTCCTCCTACGAGCAGTACTTC.

V and J are TRBV11-2 and TRBJ1-1; no clear D gene. Trimming removed 4 bases at V and 5 bases at J, with 11 bases between. Germline V CDR1 and CDR2: SGHAT, FQNNGV. The CDR3 has 13 amino acids. The CDR3 here is CASSSDAWTEAFF. The CDR3 DNA reads as TGTGCCAGCAGCTCGGACGCGTGGACTGAAGCTTTCTTT.

Concerning this clone: Other DNA sequences in the same sample also yield this CDR3. V gene TRBV18 combines with J gene TRBJ2-3, with D perhaps being TRBD1 or TRBD2 (5 bases each). Trimming pared 3 bases from V and 3 bases from J, leaving 7 bases between. CDR1 KGHSH and CDR2 LQKENI come from the germline V gene. CDR3 length equals 13 residues. The CDR3 DNA reads TGTGCCAGCTCACCGGGGGTAACAGATACGCAGTATTTT. Its translation is CASSPGVTDTQYF.

Here the CDR3 DNA reads TGTGCCAGCTCACCACTAGCGGGAGGCCTCACCGGGGAGCTGTTTTTT. This codes for CASSPLAGGLTGELFF. This sequence joins TRBV18 and TRBJ2-2; TRBD2 aligns across 10 bases. Germline CDR1 is KGHSH and CDR2 is LQKENI. With 1 base clipped from V and 4 bases from J, the junction kept 3 bases outside the gene matches. The CDR3 contains 16 residues. The whole variable domain, filled in from reference TRBV18 and TRBJ2-2, reads NAGVMQNPRHLVRRRGQEARLRCSPMKGHSHVYWYRQLPEEGLKFMVYLQKENIIDESGMPKERFSAEFPKEGPSILRIQQVVRGDSAAYFCASSPLAGGLTGELFFGEGSRLTVL.

The chain joins TRBV9 to TRBJ2-1, with D possibly being TRBD2 (5 bases). The CDR3 is made up of 18 amino acids. Trimming left V 3 bases short and J 4 bases short, with 23 bases between. Germline CDR1 reads SGDLS; CDR2 reads YYNGEE. In DNA, the CDR3 is TGTGCCAGCAGCGGGACCCAGGCCTTCGGTAGCGCGTACAATGAGCAGTTCTTC. Amino acids: CASSGTQAFGSAYNEQFF.